The 26 T cell receptor beta chains reported below all come from one sample, sequenced in a study of OX40 agonist ivuxolimab in advanced cancers. Clones were read by immunoSEQ multiplex PCR, and TCRdb kept only the in-frame ones, dropping some. The table shows about 59,000 clones, with 80% to 90% occurring only once. This material consisted of CD4+ or CD8+ T cells sorted from blood, taken in a trial of the OX40 agonist ivuxolimab. Receptors were obtained from an adult with an advanced solid tumor such as melanoma, head and neck, liver or kidney cancer.

This clone was found a few times. The chain combines TRBV2 with TRBJ1-5, with TRBD1 as a possible D gene (5 bases). Between the trimmed V and J ends, which lost 6 bases and 5 bases, there was a span of 8 bases. The CDR3 length is 12 residues. Germline CDR1 reads SNHLY; CDR2 reads FYNNEI. The CDR3 loop is CASRAGYQPQHF. CDR3 DNA: TGTGCCAGCAGAGCAGGGTATCAGCCCCAGCATTTT.

V usage is TRBV5-1 and J usage is TRBJ1-1; D may be TRBD1 (6 bases). CDR3 size: 14 residues. The germline gives CDR1 SGHRS, CDR2 YFSETQ. Trimming pared 3 bases from V and 0 bases from J, leaving 9 bases between. CDR3 loop: CASSSGQMNTEAFF. The CDR3 region has the DNA TGCGCCAGCAGCTCCGGACAGATGAACACTGAAGCTTTCTTT.

The chain recombines TRBV7-2 with TRBJ2-6, with TRBD2 as a possible D gene (5 bases). The CDR3 is made up of 16 amino acids. The V gene lost 5 bases and the J gene lost 0 bases, with 11 bases spanning the gap. CDR1 is SGHTA and CDR2 is FQGNSA in the germline V gene. The CDR3 spells CASSARRGSGANVLTF. DNA of the CDR3: TGTGCCAGCAGCGCACGACGGGGCTCTGGGGCCAACGTCCTGACTTTC.

This chain connects TRBV6-1 to TRBJ2-2, with 7 bases aligning to TRBD2. V lost 7 bases, J lost 3 bases, and 8 bases stayed unmatched. The CDR3 length is 15 residues. Germline V gives CDR1 MNHNS, CDR2 SASEGT. The DNA for the CDR3 is TGTGCCAGCAATCCCCTCCGGGGGGACACCGGGGAGCTGTTTTTT. Its protein product is CASNPLRGDTGELFF.

V gene TRBV29-1 combines with J gene TRBJ2-5; D uncertain. There are 11 residues in the CDR3. CDR1 and CDR2 from the germline V gene are SQVTM and ANQGSEA. V was pared by 5 bases and J by 0 bases, with 4 bases between. CDR3 protein: CSVKDQETQYF. In nucleotides, the CDR3 is TGCAGCGTTAAGGACCAAGAGACCCAGTACTTC.

The chain carries TRBV18 and TRBJ1-3, with 10 bases identical to TRBD1. The trim removed 3 bases at V and 5 bases at J, leaving 4 bases unmatched. Germline V gene lookup returns CDR1 KGHSH and CDR2 LQKENI. The CDR3 totals 15 residues. In DNA form, the CDR3 reads TGTGCCAGCTCACCGGGACAGGGGACGCGAAACACCATATATTTT. This translates into CASSPGQGTRNTIYF.

This clone has only a few counts. The gene calls are TRBV6-1 and TRBJ1-5; no firm D call. The V and J ends lost 5 bases and 3 bases respectively, with 8 bases between them. Germline assignment: CDR1 MNHNS and CDR2 SASEGT. There are 13 residues in the CDR3. CDR3 in amino acids: CASSRRTNQPQHF. The CDR3 DNA is TGTGCCAGCAGTAGACGGACCAATCAGCCCCAGCATTTT.

The CDR3 DNA sequence: TGCGCCAGCAGCAAGGACAGGGCGGATGAAAAACTGTTTTTT. It codes for CASSKDRADEKLFF. The V call is TRBV5-1, the J call TRBJ1-4; 8 nucleotides line up with TRBD1. J lost 6 bases, V lost 4 bases, and 5 bases had no gene match. The CDR3 is made up of 14 amino acids. Germline-derived CDR1 and CDR2 are SGHRS and YFSETQ.

The chain couples TRBV7-9 to TRBJ1-1; a weak D match, TRBD1 (6 bases). V was shortened by 2 bases and J by 4 bases, with 11 bases between the two germline ends. The CDR3 runs to 14 residues. Germline CDR1 and CDR2: SEHNR and FQNEAQ (reference sequence). CDR3 sequence (DNA): TGTGCCAGCAGCTTACAAGGGGGGTCCACTGAAGCTTTCTTT. Translated: CASSLQGGSTEAFF.

This sequence joins TRBV18 and TRBJ2-2, with TRBD2 as a possible D gene (6 bases). Germline values: CDR1 KGHSH, CDR2 LQKENI. The CDR3 is 16 residues long. Between the trimmed V and J ends, which lost 3 bases and 2 bases, there was a span of 13 bases. CDR3 protein: CASSPLSEGNTGELFF. The CDR3 DNA is TGTGCCAGCTCACCGCTCTCGGAGGGAAACACCGGGGAGCTGTTTTTT. Full variable domain (rest looked up from reference TRBV18 and TRBJ2-2): NAGVMQNPRHLVRRRGQEARLRCSPMKGHSHVYWYRQLPEEGLKFMVYLQKENIIDESGMPKERFSAEFPKEGPSILRIQQVVRGDSAAYFCASSPLSEGNTGELFFGEGSRLTVL.

V is TRBV5-6 and J is TRBJ1-5, with D unclear. Germline CDR1 reads SGHDT; CDR2 reads YYEEEE. This CDR3 region has 15 residues. V was pared by 4 bases and J by 0 bases, with 11 bases between. CDR3: CASSPPPGSNQPQHF. The DNA of the CDR3 is TGTGCCAGCAGCCCACCCCCAGGTAGCAATCAGCCCCAGCATTTT.

This sequence joins TRBV10-3 and TRBJ2-5; TRBD2 matches at 8 bases. The V gene's germline CDR1 is ENHRY and CDR2 SYGVKD. The junction had 9 bases not matched to a gene; V was cut back by 10 bases and J by 2 bases. This CDR3 has 14 residues. The CDR3 spells CATTAGGPQETQYF. The CDR3, as DNA: TGTGCCACAACTGCGGGGGGCCCTCAAGAGACCCAGTACTTC.

The chain employs TRBV6-5 and TRBJ2-7, with 8 bases lining up with TRBD2. J gave up 0 bases and V 6 bases, and 7 bases lay outside the gene matches. Germline assignment: CDR1 MNHEY and CDR2 SVGAGI. CDR3 length: 15 residues. CDR3 nucleotides: TGTGCCAGCAGCAAACTAGCGGTAAGCTCCTACGAGCAGTACTTC. This codes for CASSKLAVSSYEQYF.

The rearrangement joins TRBV25-1 to TRBJ2-3; D could derive from TRBD1 or TRBD2 (6 bases each). CDR1 is MGHDK, CDR2 SYGVNS, per germline. V was trimmed by 6 bases and J by 2 bases, leaving 12 bases between them. The CDR3 length is 14 residues. For the CDR3, the DNA is TGTGCCAGCAGCTTAGGGGGGAACACAGATACGCAGTATTTT. Encoded protein: CASSLGGNTDTQYF.

This clone was recorded a few times. The chain couples TRBV7-2 to TRBJ2-1, with 11 bases lining up with TRBD2. The CDR3 has 18 amino acids. The ends lost 5 bases at V and 3 bases at J; junction bases unmatched: 12. The V gene's germline CDR1 is SGHTA and CDR2 FQGNSA. DNA of the CDR3: TGTGCCAGCAGCGCACGAATAGCGGGAGGGGACCTCTACAATGAGCAGTTCTTC. It is translated as CASSARIAGGDLYNEQFF.

V gene TRBV7-3 combines with J gene TRBJ2-1, with D hard to call. The CDR3 is 16 amino acids. V lost 3 bases and J lost 3, with 15 bases in between. Germline CDR1 reads SGHTA; CDR2 reads FQGTGA. The CDR3 loop reads CASSLEVRGLYNEQFF. The CDR3 DNA follows: TGTGCCAGCAGCTTGGAAGTCCGCGGCCTCTACAATGAGCAGTTCTTC. Together with reference TRBV7-3 and TRBJ2-1, the CDR3 gives the full variable domain: GAGVSQTPSNKVTEKGKYVELRCDPISGHTALYWYRQSLGQGPEFLIYFQGTGAADDSGLPNDRFFAVRPEGSVSTLKIQRTERGDSAVYLCASSLEVRGLYNEQFFGPGTRLTVL.

This chain joins TRBV5-4 and TRBJ1-2; D remains unclear. This CDR3 has 15 residues. Trimming removed 4 bases at V and 3 bases at J, with 16 bases between. CDR1 is SGHNT and CDR2 is YYREEE in the germline V gene (reference sequence). The CDR3 sequence: CASSRKDTRHYGYTF. DNA of the CDR3: TGTGCCAGCAGCCGAAAAGACACTCGGCACTATGGCTACACCTTC. The complete variable domain, with remaining parts taken from reference TRBV5-4 and TRBJ1-2, reads ETGVTQSPTHLIKTRGQQVTLRCSSQSGHNTVSWYQQALGQGPQFIFQYYREEENGRGNFPPRFSGLQFPNYSSELNVNALELDDSALYLCASSRKDTRHYGYTFGSGTRLTVV.

This chain links TRBV4-1 with TRBJ1-3; TRBD1 aligns across 9 bases. The germline CDR1 and CDR2 sequences are MGHRA and YSYEKL. The CDR3 loop spans 17 amino acids. The V segment lost 5 bases and the J segment 4 bases; nucleotides outside the gene matches: 12. CDR3 sequence (DNA): TGCGCCAGCAGCGATTACAGGGGGCCTTCTTGGGGAAACACCATATATTTT. This codes for CASSDYRGPSWGNTIYF.

CDR3 loop: CASSPLQGPVNNEQFF. In DNA, the CDR3 is TGTGCCAGCAGCCCATTACAGGGGCCTGTTAACAATGAGCAGTTCTTC. V usage is TRBV14 and J usage is TRBJ2-1, with TRBD1 matching 7 bases. Germline loops: CDR1 SGHDN, CDR2 FVKESK. The trim removed 4 bases at V and 5 bases at J, leaving 11 bases unmatched. The CDR3 covers 16 residues.

This rearrangement joins TRBV27 to TRBJ1-5; maybe TRBD1 (5 bases). CDR1 is MNHEY and CDR2 is SMNVEV in the germline V gene (reference sequence). V shed 8 bases and J shed 5 bases, with 22 bases lying between them. This CDR3 contains 16 residues. The CDR3 spells CASSPRGSRVDQPQHF. In DNA, the CDR3 is TGTGCCAGCTCCCCCCGGGGGTCCCGGGTTGATCAGCCCCAGCATTTT.

This clone was found a few times. J is TRBJ2-3 and V is TRBV18; D unclear. The CDR3 spans 15 residues. Germline V gene data show CDR1 as KGHSH and CDR2 as LQKENI. Trimming cost V 0 bases and J 0 bases, with 7 bases left between them. The CDR3 DNA follows: TGTGCCAGCTCACCACCCGTCCGGAGCACAGATACGCAGTATTTT. Translating it yields CASSPPVRSTDTQYF.

The chain has TRBV7-2 and TRBJ2-7; 10 bases are a match to TRBD1. After removal of 4 bases from V and 2 bases from J, the junction contained 5 bases not matched to a gene. Germline assignment: CDR1 SGHTA and CDR2 FQGNSA. The CDR3 runs 15 residues. CDR3 nucleotide sequence: TGTGCCAGCAGCTGGAGGGGACAGGGGCCCTACGAGCAGTACTTC. Translated: CASSWRGQGPYEQYF.

This chain links TRBV6-5 with TRBJ2-7; 10 bases match TRBD2. The CDR3 covers 14 residues. The V gene's germline CDR1 is MNHEY and CDR2 SVGAGI. With 5 bases clipped from V and 3 bases from J, the junction kept 4 bases outside the gene matches. CDR3 amino acids: CASSTLAGRYEQYF. The CDR3 DNA is TGTGCCAGCAGTACACTAGCGGGACGCTACGAGCAGTACTTC.

The V gene is TRBV7-9, the J gene TRBJ1-5, with a possible D match to TRBD1 (5 bases). CDR1 and CDR2 (germline): SEHNR, FQNEAQ (reference sequence). The CDR3 contains 13 residues. V was pared by 5 bases and J by 5 bases, with 10 bases between. CDR3 nucleotides: TGTGCCAGCAGCCCCCAAGGGGATCAGCCCCAGCATTTT. Its protein product is CASSPQGDQPQHF.

The chain links TRBV6-1 to TRBJ2-7; TRBD1 aligns across 12 bases. The J segment lost 7 bases and the V segment lost 6 bases, leaving 10 bases of the junction unmatched. The CDR3 sequence is 15 residues long. The germline gives CDR1 MNHNS, CDR2 SASEGT. CDR3 in DNA: TGTGCCAGCAGCGACTCGGGACAGGGGGCTTGGGAGCAGTACTTC. Translating gives CASSDSGQGAWEQYF.

This clone has more than one count but fewer than ten. The chain recombines TRBV2 with TRBJ2-3, with 7 bases matching TRBD1. CDR3 size: 13 residues. Germline V gene data show CDR1 as SNHLY and CDR2 as FYNNEI. Unmatched junction bases numbered 6, after V lost 10 bases and J lost 2 bases. The CDR3 spells CATPGGTTDTQYF. The CDR3 region has the DNA TGTGCCACCCCAGGGGGAACCACAGATACGCAGTATTTT.